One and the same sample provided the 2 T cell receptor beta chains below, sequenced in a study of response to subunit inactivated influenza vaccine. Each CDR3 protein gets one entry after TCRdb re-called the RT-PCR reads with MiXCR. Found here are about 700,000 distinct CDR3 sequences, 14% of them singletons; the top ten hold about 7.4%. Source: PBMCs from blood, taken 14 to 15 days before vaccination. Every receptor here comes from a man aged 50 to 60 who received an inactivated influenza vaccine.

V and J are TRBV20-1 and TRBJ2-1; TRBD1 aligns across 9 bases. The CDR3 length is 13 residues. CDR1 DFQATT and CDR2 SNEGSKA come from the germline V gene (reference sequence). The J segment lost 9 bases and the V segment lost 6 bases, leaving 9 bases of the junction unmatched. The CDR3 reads CSAPDRGIGEQFF. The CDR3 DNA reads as TGCAGTGCCCCGGACAGGGGAATTGGTGAGCAGTTCTTC.

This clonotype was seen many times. The CDR3 loop reads CSVEASSYNEQFF. As DNA, the CDR3 is TGCAGCGTTGAAGCGAGCTCCTACAATGAGCAGTTCTTC. The chain carries TRBV29-1 and TRBJ2-1; no firm D call. The CDR3 is made up of 13 amino acids. Germline assignment: CDR1 SQVTM and CDR2 ANQGSEA. Trimming stripped 1 base from V and 0 bases from J, with 4 bases between.